These 30 T cell receptor beta chains were sequenced from one sample in a study of cytomegalovirus exposure and HLA in healthy donors. Libraries were prepared by immunoSEQ multiplex PCR; TCRdb keeps only in-frame clonotypes and omits some of them. The profile covers roughly 190,000 clones, with about 82% appearing a single time and roughly 1.5% taken by the ten largest. Material: PBMCs. The receptor set was obtained from a woman in her late teens or twenties in good health and CMV-seronegative.

This chain joins TRBV6-5 and TRBJ1-2, with a weak D call TRBD1 (5 bases). CDR3 size: 12 residues. Germline V CDR1 and CDR2: MNHEY, SVGAGI. The V and J ends lost 7 bases and 6 bases respectively, with 12 bases between them. In DNA form, the CDR3 reads TGTGCCAGCACTCAGGGTTTGGATGGCTACACCTTC. This sequence encodes CASTQGLDGYTF.

V gene TRBV30 combines with J gene TRBJ2-5; no definite D call. This CDR3 has 13 residues. V was shortened by 2 bases and J by 2 bases, with 9 bases between the two germline ends. Per germline, CDR1 GTSNPN and CDR2 SVGIG (reference sequence). This CDR3 reads CAWSPVYQETQYF. Written as DNA, the CDR3 is TGTGCCTGGAGTCCAGTATATCAAGAGACCCAGTACTTC.

The chain carries TRBV6-4 and TRBJ2-2; 11 bases map to TRBD2. This CDR3 has 16 amino acids. The germline V gene encodes CDR1 MRHNA and CDR2 SNTAGT. The trim removed 0 bases at V and 3 bases at J, leaving 0 bases unmatched. The CDR3 region has the DNA TGTGCCAGCAGTGACTCGACTAGCGGGGACACCGGGGAGCTGTTTTTT. The encoded protein is CASSDSTSGDTGELFF.

The chain carries TRBV4-1 and TRBJ1-1; maybe TRBD1 (5 bases). This CDR3 region has 16 residues. The V gene's germline CDR1 is MGHRA and CDR2 YSYEKL. V shed 4 bases and J shed 0 bases, with 15 bases lying between them. The CDR3 protein is CASSLLEGPLNTEAFF. Written as DNA, the CDR3 is TGCGCCAGCAGCCTTTTGGAGGGGCCGCTGAACACTGAAGCTTTCTTT.

This chain connects TRBV30 to TRBJ2-5; TRBD2 aligns across 7 bases. J was trimmed by 7 bases and V by 0 bases; bases with no gene match: 11. Germline V gene sequence: CDR1 GTSNPN, CDR2 SVGIG (reference sequence). This CDR3 is 15 amino acids long. The CDR3 sequence is CAWSVKGGIAGTQYF. In DNA form, the CDR3 reads TGTGCCTGGAGTGTGAAGGGTGGGATAGCGGGGACCCAGTACTTC.

The chain uses TRBV6-5 and TRBJ2-3, with TRBD1 matching over 11 bases. CDR3 length: 15 amino acids. J lost 6 bases, V lost 4 bases, and 6 bases had no gene match. Germline V CDR1 and CDR2: MNHEY, SVGAGI. The CDR3 DNA is TGTGCCAGCAGTTCCGGGACAGGGGGGGTGGATACGCAGTATTTT. Its protein is CASSSGTGGVDTQYF.

This sequence joins TRBV9 and TRBJ1-2, with a weak D call TRBD1 (5 bases). Trimming took 2 bases from V and 8 from J, leaving 10 bases between them. The CDR3 extends over 12 amino acids. Per the germline V gene, CDR1 is SGDLS and CDR2 is YYNGEE. CDR3 in amino acids: CASSVGGYGYTF. CDR3 sequence (DNA): TGTGCCAGCAGCGTGGGGGGGTACGGCTACACCTTC.

The genes are TRBV7-6 and TRBJ1-3; no clear D. The CDR3 contains 14 residues. Germline lookup yields CDR1 SGHVS and CDR2 FNYEAQ. Trimming pared 5 bases from V and 6 bases from J, leaving 14 bases between. CDR3 nucleotide sequence: TGTGCCAGCAGCCCGAGAGTCGGGGAAAACACCATATATTTT. Residues: CASSPRVGENTIYF.

The rearrangement joins TRBV27 to TRBJ1-1, with 8 bases that match TRBD1. CDR3 size: 15 residues. The trim removed 5 bases at V and 3 bases at J, leaving 8 bases unmatched. Germline V gene data show CDR1 as MNHEY and CDR2 as SMNVEV (reference sequence). The CDR3 DNA reads TGTGCCAGCAGTGGACAGGGCGCCGGATACACTGAAGCTTTCTTT. Translating it yields CASSGQGAGYTEAFF.

This clone appeared a few times. This rearrangement joins TRBV7-9 to TRBJ2-7; 8 bases match TRBD2. The CDR3 runs 15 residues. The J segment lost 1 base and the V segment lost 5 bases, leaving 7 bases of the junction unmatched. The germline CDR1 and CDR2 sequences are SEHNR and FQNEAQ (reference sequence). The CDR3 loop is CASSHNSGISYEQYF. The CDR3 nucleotides are TGTGCCAGCAGCCACAATAGCGGGATTTCCTACGAGCAGTACTTC.

As regards this clone: The identical CDR3 is also encoded by other nucleotide sequences in the sample. J is TRBJ1-1 and V is TRBV19; no clear D. Germline V gene data show CDR1 as LNHDA and CDR2 as SQIVND (reference sequence). V lost 4 bases and J lost 0, with 6 bases in between. The CDR3 sequence is 13 residues long. CDR3 region: CASSSGLNTEAFF. In DNA, the CDR3 is TGTGCCAGTAGTAGCGGATTGAACACTGAAGCTTTCTTT.

The rearrangement joins TRBV4-1 to TRBJ2-3; the D is unclear. From germline, CDR1 is MGHRA and CDR2 YSYEKL. V shed 1 base and J shed 2 bases, with 4 bases lying between them. The CDR3 sequence is 13 residues long. For the CDR3, the DNA is TGCGCCAGCAGCCAAGGGCCCACAGATACGCAGTATTTT. This encodes CASSQGPTDTQYF.

The chain employs TRBV4-1 and TRBJ2-7; possible D gene TRBD2, 6 bases. CDR3 size: 14 residues. V lost 1 base and J lost 0, with 7 bases in between. The V gene's germline CDR1 is MGHRA and CDR2 YSYEKL. Here the CDR3 reads CASSQAGDSYEQYF. The DNA of the CDR3 is TGCGCCAGCAGCCAAGCGGGGGACTCCTACGAGCAGTACTTC.

The genes are TRBV9 and TRBJ2-3, with 10 bases that match TRBD2. The CDR3 is made up of 16 amino acids. The ends lost 0 bases at V and 5 bases at J; junction bases unmatched: 6. Per the germline V gene, CDR1 is SGDLS and CDR2 is YYNGEE. The CDR3 sequence: CASSVATSGNGDTQYF. Here the CDR3 DNA reads TGTGCCAGCAGCGTAGCTACTAGCGGGAATGGAGATACGCAGTATTTT.

The DNA for the CDR3 is TGTGCCAGCAACCGAGAGGACAGGGTGGCCAAAAACATTCAGTACTTC. The encoded protein is CASNREDRVAKNIQYF. The chain couples TRBV2 to TRBJ2-4; 8 bases agree with TRBD1. The V and J ends lost 7 bases and 1 base, in that order; junction bases with no gene match: 9. CDR3 size: 16 residues. Germline loops: CDR1 SNHLY, CDR2 FYNNEI. The full variable domain, rest sourced from reference TRBV2 and TRBJ2-4, is EPEVTQTPSHQVTQMGQEVILRCVPISNHLYFYWYRQILGQKVEFLVSFYNNEISEKSEIFDDQFSVERPDGSNFTLKIRSTKLEDSAMYFCASNREDRVAKNIQYFGAGTRLSVL.

The J gene is TRBJ2-3, the V gene TRBV5-1, with a tentative D call TRBD1 (6 bases). V was clipped by 5 bases and J by 5 bases, with 9 bases between them. Germline CDR1 reads SGHRS; CDR2 reads YFSETQ. The CDR3 contains 12 residues. The CDR3 bases are TGCGCCAGCAGTAGGACAGAAGATACGCAGTATTTT. Residues: CASSRTEDTQYF.

This clone has a single count. This chain connects TRBV18 to TRBJ2-7, with TRBD1 matching 8 bases. Germline trimming cut 6 bases from V and 5 bases from J; bases unmatched to any gene: 12. The CDR3 runs 15 residues. Germline V gene sequence: CDR1 KGHSH, CDR2 LQKENI. CDR3: CASSRTGSRRDEQYF. The CDR3 coding sequence is TGTGCCAGCTCGCGGACAGGGAGTCGGAGAGACGAGCAGTACTTC.

The rearrangement joins TRBV7-9 to TRBJ1-1, with D perhaps TRBD1 (5 bases). The germline V and J ends were trimmed by 5 bases and 3 bases, with 16 bases remaining between them. The CDR3 loop spans 15 amino acids. CDR1 SEHNR and CDR2 FQNEAQ come from the germline V gene (reference sequence). The CDR3 here is CASSQDQGLDTEAFF. The CDR3 DNA follows: TGTGCCAGCAGCCAAGATCAGGGTTTGGACACTGAAGCTTTCTTT.

This clone was detected once. The rearrangement joins TRBV18 to TRBJ1-6, with D uncertain. Trimming stripped 4 bases from V and 0 bases from J, with 10 bases between. Germline lookup yields CDR1 KGHSH and CDR2 LQKENI. The CDR3 sequence is 16 residues long. Here the CDR3 reads CASSLEWSSYNSPLHF. CDR3 DNA: TGTGCCAGCTCACTGGAATGGAGCTCCTATAATTCACCCCTCCACTTT.

V usage is TRBV5-1 and J usage is TRBJ1-5; D might be TRBD1 (6 bases). Trimming took off 0 bases at V and 6 bases at J, with 10 bases between the two ends. This CDR3 contains 14 residues. In germline, CDR1 is SGHRS, CDR2 YFSETQ. The CDR3 DNA reads TGCGCCAGCAGCTTGGCAGGGGATGGTCAGCCCCAGCATTTT. Protein: CASSLAGDGQPQHF.

The genes are TRBV15 and TRBJ2-5, with D maybe TRBD2 (5 bases). CDR3 length equals 15 residues. The germline gives CDR1 LNHNV, CDR2 YYDKDF (reference sequence). The V end lost 3 bases, the J end lost 0 bases, and 11 bases lay between the germline ends. The DNA of the CDR3 is TGTGCCACCAGCAGCGCTCCGGGGTACCAAGAGACCCAGTACTTC. It yields the protein CATSSAPGYQETQYF. Full variable domain (outside the CDR3, taken from reference TRBV15 and TRBJ2-5): DAMVIQNPRYQVTQFGKPVTLSCSQTLNHNVMYWYQQKSSQAPKLLFHYYDKDFNNEADTPDNFQSRRPNTSFCFLDIRSPGLGDTAMYLCATSSAPGYQETQYFGPGTRLLVL.

The J gene is TRBJ2-3, the V gene TRBV5-4; D is possibly TRBD1 (6 bases). V gave up 1 base and J gave up 4 bases, with 10 bases separating them. Per germline, CDR1 SGHNT and CDR2 YYREEE (reference sequence). The CDR3 sequence is 14 residues long. CDR3 protein: CASSLNRAADTQYF. CDR3 DNA: TGTGCCAGCAGCTTGAACAGGGCGGCAGATACGCAGTATTTT.

The chain carries TRBV6-4 and TRBJ1-6; 7 positions match TRBD1. Germline assignment: CDR1 MRHNA and CDR2 SNTAGT. V was pared by 6 bases and J by 5 bases, with 1 base of the junction left unmatched. The CDR3 spans 13 residues. CDR3 region: CASRGTDNSPLHF. DNA for the CDR3: TGTGCCAGCAGAGGGACAGATAATTCACCCCTCCACTTT.

The rearrangement joins TRBV27 to TRBJ2-7; D may be TRBD2 (6 bases). The V gene lost 9 bases and the J gene lost 3 bases, with 21 bases spanning the gap. The CDR3 sequence is 15 residues long. Germline-derived CDR1 and CDR2 are MNHEY and SMNVEV (reference sequence). The CDR3 bases are TGTGCCAGTAGGTTTGGGGCTAGCGCACTCTACGAGCAGTACTTC. This gives the protein CASRFGASALYEQYF.

The V gene is TRBV10-3, the J gene TRBJ2-3; 8 bases are a match to TRBD1. The CDR3 has 12 amino acids. With V trimmed by 1 base and J by 11 bases, 2 bases remained unmatched. CDR1 ENHRY and CDR2 SYGVKD come from the germline V gene. In DNA, the CDR3 is TGTGCCATCAGTGAGTATGGACAGGGGCAGTATTTT. It is translated as CAISEYGQGQYF.

This clone was seen once. This sequence joins TRBV18 and TRBJ1-5; D ambiguous. Trimming removed 0 bases from V and 5 bases from J, with 11 bases in between. CDR1 is KGHSH, CDR2 LQKENI, per germline. This CDR3 region has 15 residues. CDR3 sequence reads: CASSPPGSFYQPQHF. CDR3 sequence (DNA): TGTGCCAGCTCACCACCGGGCAGCTTCTATCAGCCCCAGCATTTT.

V and J are TRBV5-1 and TRBJ2-2; the match to TRBD1 covers 8 bases. CDR1 and CDR2 from the germline V gene are SGHRS and YFSETQ. With V trimmed by 6 bases and J by 4 bases, 5 bases remained unmatched. CDR3 size: 14 residues. In DNA, the CDR3 is TGCGCCAGCAACCAGGGGGCCTCCACCGGGGAGCTGTTTTTT. Its translation is CASNQGASTGELFF.

This chain joins TRBV2 and TRBJ1-5; 7 bases line up with TRBD1. Trimming cost V 4 bases and J 4 bases; bases outside gene matches: 7. CDR1 SNHLY and CDR2 FYNNEI come from the germline V gene. This CDR3 spans 15 amino acids. The CDR3 DNA is TGTGCCAGCAGTGGCCTGGGACAGTTAAATCAGCCCCAGCATTTT. Residues: CASSGLGQLNQPQHF. Full variable domain (outside the CDR3, taken from reference TRBV2 and TRBJ1-5): EPEVTQTPSHQVTQMGQEVILRCVPISNHLYFYWYRQILGQKVEFLVSFYNNEISEKSEIFDDQFSVERPDGSNFTLKIRSTKLEDSAMYFCASSGLGQLNQPQHFGDGTRLSIL.

This CDR3 is CASSLGGQGNSYEQYF. CDR3 nucleotides: TGCGCCAGCAGCTTGGGGGGACAGGGCAATTCCTACGAGCAGTACTTC. The chain uses TRBV5-1 and TRBJ2-7, with 9 bases lining up with TRBD1. Germline V lookup: CDR1 SGHRS, CDR2 YFSETQ. The CDR3 loop spans 16 amino acids. The V and J ends lost 0 bases and 1 base, in that order; junction bases with no gene match: 5.

J is TRBJ2-2 and V is TRBV5-4; a possible D gene is TRBD1 (5 bases). V lost 4 bases and J 5 bases, leaving 15 bases between the germline ends. In germline, CDR1 is SGHNT, CDR2 YYREEE (reference sequence). The CDR3 runs 15 residues. CDR3: CASSLDWGGTGELFF. CDR3 nucleotides: TGTGCCAGCAGCCTAGACTGGGGCGGTACCGGGGAGCTGTTTTTT.